The entry below gives a single TCR beta chain sequence along with its context. This record belongs to a study of blood T cell repertoires in COVID-19. For the study at large: PBMCs, B-cell-depleted T cells, or T cells provided the cDNA or gDNA that made up the material.

The table came from immunoSEQ multiplex PCR; TCRdb's copy has only in-frame clones and leaves some out. The sample records about 380,000 clones, 90% being singletons. Germline-derived CDR1 and CDR2 are SNHLY and FYNNEI. Trimming took 5 bases from V and 0 from J; bases not matched to a gene: 3. The CDR3 has 14 residues. The sequencing input was peripheral blood. This receptor was identified in a man aged 18 to 29 with active or convalescent COVID-19. The chain has TRBV2 and TRBJ1-1, with 7 bases that match TRBD1. The CDR3 coding sequence is TGTGCCAGCAGTAAACAGGGGTTGAACACTGAAGCTTTCTTT. Amino acid sequence: CASSKQGLNTEAFF.